This T cell receptor (beta chain) comes out of a study of CD4 T cells in relation to SARS-CoV-2 and coronaviruses. About the research overall: TCR beta CDR3s were sequenced after 10-day antigen culture of PBMCs.

Survey-level TCR-beta sequencing used DNA from CEF-cultured naive and memory CD4+ T cells. The repertoire was sequenced with immunoSEQ multiplex PCR; TCRdb's copy has only in-frame clones and lacks some. The sample holds tens of thousands of clones, 82% seen once. Cryopreserved PBMCs were CD4-enriched, then split into naive and memory cells. For 10 days, about 9.9 x 10^4 sorted CD4+ cells grew with T cell-depleted PBMCs and CEF. V was shortened by 2 bases and J by 4 bases, with 2 bases between the two germline ends. The germline CDR1 and CDR2 sequences are ENHRY and SYGVKD. The CDR3 covers 11 residues. Points on this clone: Its antigen remains unidentified.

The clonotype originates from an adult with COVID-19. Material: naive CD4+ T cells from PBMCs, cultured in vitro. Subset defined: naive CD4+ T cells isolated by negative enrichment. The genes are TRBV10-3 and TRBJ1-2; no clear D gene. The CDR3 is CAISESYGYTF. The CDR3 coding sequence is TGTGCCATCAGTGAGAGCTATGGCTACACCTTC.